These T cell receptor beta chains were read from a single sample in a study of post-analysis software for immune sequencing data. MiXCR, applied by TCRdb to the PCR reads, yields one record per CDR3 protein. The repertoire holds almost 700,000 distinct CDR3 sequences, with about 60% as singletons. Sample: blood. These receptors came from a girl under 10 years old with multiple sclerosis. The CDR3 runs from the conserved cysteine through the conserved F or W. Fields, in order: V gene, D gene, clone size, J gene, CDR3 length, CDR3 protein, CDR3 DNA. The D gene is left open where the match is weak. Clone sizes are given selectively: once, few, many, or a class where the clone is expanded.

TRBV10-3	.	.	TRBJ1-5	15	CAISASGTLDQPQHF	TGTGCCATCAGTGCCTCCGGGACATTAGATCAGCCCCAGCATTTT
TRBV5-5	TRBD2	.	TRBJ2-7	19	CASSLGTGTSGSPPYEQYF	TGTGCCAGCAGCTTGGGGACCGGGACTAGCGGGAGTCCCCCCTACGAGCAGTACTTC
TRBV6-1	.	.	TRBJ2-3	14	CASSETRGTDTQYF	TGTGCCAGCAGTGAAACCAGAGGCACAGATACGCAGTATTTT
TRBV29-1	.	few	TRBJ2-3	14	CSVEGREMTDTQYF	TGCAGCGTTGAAGGTCGGGAGATGACAGATACGCAGTATTTT
TRBV6-6	.	.	TRBJ1-2	12	CASSDRRDGYTF	TGTGCCAGCTCGGATCGCAGGGATGGCTACACCTTC
TRBV27	.	many	TRBJ2-6	14	CASSQGAGANVLTF	TGTGCCAGCAGCCAGGGTGCTGGGGCCAACGTCCTGACTTTC
TRBV5-5	.	.	TRBJ2-1	17	CASSYRPRDVSYNEQFF	TGTGCCAGCAGCTACCGTCCCCGGGACGTCTCCTACAATGAGCAGTTCTTC
TRBV9	.	.	TRBJ2-3	14	CASSVARQTDTQYF	TGTGCCAGCAGCGTAGCCCGACAGACAGATACGCAGTATTTT
TRBV10-3	.	.	TRBJ2-7	13	CAISDARGHEQYF	TGTGCCATCAGTGATGCTAGGGGCCACGAGCAGTACTTC
TRBV6-1	.	.	TRBJ1-5	15	CATRLIQPSNQPQHF	TGTGCCACCCGATTGATACAGCCCAGCAATCAGCCCCAGCATTTT
TRBV27	TRBD2	few	TRBJ2-3	16	CASSSLAGGRTDTQYF	TGTGCCAGCAGTTCGCTAGCGGGGGGCCGGACAGATACGCAGTATTTT
TRBV12-3/TRBV12-4	TRBD1	.	TRBJ1-2	14	CASSAGQVHYGYTF	TGTGCCAGCAGTGCCGGACAGGTCCACTATGGCTACACCTTC
TRBV4-2	TRBD1	.	TRBJ2-4	15	CASSQDPDRENIQYF	TGTGCCAGCAGCCAAGATCCGGACAGGGAAAACATTCAGTACTTC
TRBV4-1	.	.	TRBJ2-5	15	CASSQGPTPEETQYF	TGCGCCAGCAGCCAAGGCCCGACCCCCGAAGAGACCCAGTACTTC
TRBV12-3/TRBV12-4	TRBD1	.	TRBJ2-4	13	CASSPDRGHIQYF	TGTGCCAGCAGTCCTGACAGGGGACACATTCAGTACTTC
TRBV20-1	.	.	TRBJ2-1	15	CSASDPGGPHNEQFF	TGCAGTGCTAGTGACCCGGGGGGCCCCCACAATGAGCAGTTCTTC
TRBV7-9	.	few	TRBJ2-1	16	CASSFTITGPGHEQFF	TGTGCCAGCAGCTTTACGATTACGGGACCTGGGCATGAGCAGTTCTTC
TRBV7-8	TRBD1	.	TRBJ2-1	17	CASSLGIRDRGDNEQFF	TGTGCCAGCAGCTTAGGTATCCGGGACAGGGGCGACAATGAGCAGTTCTTC
TRBV5-5	TRBD1	few	TRBJ2-5	13	CASLFQGEETQYF	TGTGCCAGCCTCTTTCAGGGGGAAGAGACCCAGTACTTC
TRBV29-1	.	.	TRBJ1-5	15	CSVECPGLSNQPQHF	TGCAGCGTTGAATGTCCAGGGCTTAGCAATCAGCCCCAGCATTTT
TRBV29-1	TRBD1	.	TRBJ2-1	17	CSVEGTASRGYGNEQFF	TGCAGCGTTGAGGGGACAGCGTCACGGGGCTACGGCAATGAGCAGTTCTTC
TRBV5-1	.	few	TRBJ1-2	15	CASSLLAPNNYGYTF	TGCGCCAGCAGCTTGTTGGCGCCTAATAACTATGGCTACACCTTC
TRBV24-1	TRBD2	.	TRBJ2-5	16	CATSAGVAGAVETQYF	TGTGCCACCAGTGCCGGAGTAGCGGGGGCGGTAGAGACCCAGTACTTC
TRBV5-1	TRBD2	.	TRBJ2-7	17	CASSLPYVAGSSYEQYF	TGCGCCAGCAGCCTTCCTTACGTAGCGGGGTCTTCCTACGAGCAGTACTTC